The 8 T cell receptor beta chains given below trace back to one sample, sequenced in a study of identical twins. TCRdb fed the 5' RACE reads into MiXCR, producing one record per CDR3 protein. This table has about 890,000 distinct CDR3 sequences, 9% to 15% appearing once. These data were also reused for a study on yellow fever vaccine responses in identical twins.

Sequenced material: PBMCs. These receptors were collected from a woman under 30 in good health.

The rearrangement links TRBV9 to TRBJ2-3; weak D call: TRBD1 (6 bases). The CDR3 loop spans 14 amino acids. Trimming pared 4 bases from V and 6 bases from J, leaving 15 bases between. Germline values: CDR1 SGDLS, CDR2 YYNGEE. In nucleotides, the CDR3 is TGTGCCAGCAGCCCCCGGACAGAGGGGGATACGCAGTATTTT. Amino acid sequence: CASSPRTEGDTQYF.

This clonotype was detected only a few times. This rearrangement joins TRBV11-2 to TRBJ2-1, with 11 positions matching TRBD2. This CDR3 has 20 amino acids. Germline assignment: CDR1 SGHAT and CDR2 FQNNGV. The V gene end was trimmed by 5 bases and the J gene end by 7 bases; junction bases not matched to a gene: 22. Here the CDR3 reads CASSPFEHTSGGQHGNEQFF. The CDR3 coding sequence is TGTGCCAGCAGCCCGTTTGAACATACTAGCGGGGGCCAACATGGAAATGAGCAGTTCTTC. Full variable domain (outside the CDR3, taken from reference TRBV11-2 and TRBJ2-1): EAGVAQSPRYKIIEKRQSVAFWCNPISGHATLYWYQQILGQGPKLLIQFQNNGVVDDSQLPKDRFSAERLKGVDSTLKIQPAKLEDSAVYLCASSPFEHTSGGQHGNEQFFGPGTRLTVL.

J is TRBJ2-3 and V is TRBV5-1, with a possible D match to TRBD1 (6 bases). Germline V gene data show CDR1 as SGHRS and CDR2 as YFSETQ. The CDR3 extends over 17 amino acids. V shed 0 bases and J shed 2 bases, with 16 bases lying between them. Written as DNA, the CDR3 is TGCGCCAGCAGCTTGGTTTTGGGGGCAGGCGACACAGATACGCAGTATTTT. Residues: CASSLVLGAGDTDTQYF.

The V gene is TRBV5-1, the J gene TRBJ2-2, with 9 bases fitting TRBD2. Germline-derived CDR1 and CDR2 are SGHRS and YFSETQ. Losses at the gene ends were 4 bases for V and 0 bases for J; bases not matched to a gene: 10. The CDR3 has 18 residues. CDR3 bases: TGCGCCAGCAGCCTTTGGGCTAGCGGGGACACGAACACCGGGGAGCTGTTTTTT. Amino acids: CASSLWASGDTNTGELFF.

The sample holds a few counts of this clonotype. The chain joins TRBV12-3 or TRBV12-4 to TRBJ1-2; D ambiguous. The length of the CDR3 is 11 residues. The V end was cut by 3 bases, the J end by 5 bases, with 4 bases between. The CDR3 sequence: CASSFRYGYTF. In nucleotides, the CDR3 is TGTGCCAGCAGTTTTAGATATGGCTACACCTTC.

This chain links TRBV28 with TRBJ2-1; 11 nucleotides agree with TRBD2. The CDR3 covers 17 residues. The junction had 5 bases not matched to a gene; V was cut back by 4 bases and J by 0 bases. Per germline, CDR1 MDHEN and CDR2 SYDVKM. This CDR3 is CASSSGTSGRSYNEQFF. The CDR3, as DNA: TGTGCCAGCAGTTCAGGGACTAGCGGTCGCTCCTACAATGAGCAGTTCTTC.

This clonotype was picked up a small number of times. The chain uses TRBV24-1 and TRBJ2-2; no clear D. In germline, CDR1 is KGHDR, CDR2 SFDVKD. The ends were cut back, 4 bases at V and 6 bases at J, with 17 bases in the middle. The CDR3 runs 16 residues. The DNA of the CDR3 is TGTGCCACCAGTGACCGTACCGGGCCAGACTCCGGGGAGCTGTTTTTT. Its protein is CATSDRTGPDSGELFF.

The genes are TRBV5-1 and TRBJ2-7; 10 bases line up with TRBD2. V lost 0 bases and J lost 0; bases outside the gene matches: 6. This CDR3 is built from 17 residues. CDR1 is SGHRS and CDR2 is YFSETQ in the germline V gene. For the CDR3, the DNA is TGCGCCAGCAGCTTGGCCGGTAGCGGGGGGAGCTCCTACGAGCAGTACGTC. Translating gives CASSLAGSGGSSYEQYV.